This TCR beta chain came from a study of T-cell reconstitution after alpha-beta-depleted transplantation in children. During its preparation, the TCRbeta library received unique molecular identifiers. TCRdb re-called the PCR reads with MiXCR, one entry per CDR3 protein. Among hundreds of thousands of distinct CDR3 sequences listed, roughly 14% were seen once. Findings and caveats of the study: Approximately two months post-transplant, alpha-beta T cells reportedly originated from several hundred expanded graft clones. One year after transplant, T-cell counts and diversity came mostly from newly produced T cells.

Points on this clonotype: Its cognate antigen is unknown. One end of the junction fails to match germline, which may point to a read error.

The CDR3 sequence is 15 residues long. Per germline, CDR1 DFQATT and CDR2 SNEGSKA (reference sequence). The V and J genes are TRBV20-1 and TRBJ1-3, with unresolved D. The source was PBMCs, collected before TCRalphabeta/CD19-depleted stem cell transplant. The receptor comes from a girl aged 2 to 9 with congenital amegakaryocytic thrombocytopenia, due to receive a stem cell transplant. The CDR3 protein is CCAREGRRSGNTIYF. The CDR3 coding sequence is TGCTGTGCTAGAGAGGGCCGACGCTCTGGAAACACCATATATTTT.